One sample yielded the 2 T cell receptor beta chains listed below, sequenced in a study of CD8+ T cells in alopecia areata. Sequencing used cDNA as its template, made by extracting RNA and reverse transcribing it. Repertoires were generated with immunoSEQ multiplex PCR, while TCRdb's copy carries only in-frame clones and drops some. Among fewer than 250,000 clones listed, over 40% were seen once. Sample treatment: oral pan-JAK inhibitor, 5-10 mg twice daily. The starting material was CD4+ T cells sorted from blood, obtained around week 36, from a patient treated with tofacitinib. The origin of the receptors is a human donor with alopecia areata.

V gene TRBV9 combines with J gene TRBJ2-7; D tentatively fits TRBD1 or TRBD2 (5 bases each). Germline values: CDR1 SGDLS, CDR2 YYNGEE. There are 14 residues in the CDR3. Trimming cost V 4 bases and J 2 bases, with 13 bases left between them. The CDR3 DNA reads TGTGCCAGCAGCCCTCGGGACGGCACCTACGAGCAGTACTTC. This codes for CASSPRDGTYEQYF.

This clone was seen more than once but under ten times. The chain is built from TRBV5-4 and TRBJ1-2, with D possibly matching TRBD1 (5 bases). V was shortened by 4 bases and J by 4 bases, with 14 bases between the two germline ends. This CDR3 comprises 14 residues. Germline CDR1 is SGHNT and CDR2 is YYREEE (reference sequence). The CDR3: CASSGGTGLYGYTF. The CDR3 nucleotides read TGTGCCAGCAGCGGAGGAACAGGACTCTATGGCTACACCTTC.